The present T cell receptor (beta chain) was sequenced within a study of cytomegalovirus exposure and HLA in healthy donors (dated by TCRdb to the late 2010s). Looking at the study overall: An earlier analysis of several hundred of the donors reported 276 Gb of sequence data and 117 million unique TCR beta sequences obtained from about 179 million T cells. An early release that covered fewer than 750 HLA-typed donors contained about 300 gigabases of sequencing data and 85 million to 100 million unique TCR sequences. Of the 398 genotyped donors, about 80% fell in the genetic ancestry cluster associated with self-reported Caucasian donors. The study aimed to test whether signatures of past pathogen exposure could be identified by cataloging public T cell receptors. The study used immunosequencing to profile the T cell repertoires of about 670 subjects and linked those repertoires to cytomegalovirus serostatus. Besides the first cohort of around 670 subjects, a separate validation cohort made up of 120 different subjects was used. To predict cytomegalovirus infection status, the study combined high-throughput TCR immunosequencing, statistical association of individual TCRs with disease status, and machine learning. To study patterns of TCR occurrence, a later analysis re-analyzed previously published TCR beta repertoires from under 750 donors and added high-resolution HLA genotyping. In the later analysis, no new phenotypic data were used to find candidate immune exposures; instead, reliance was placed on TCR beta sequences and their occurrence across donors. To decide whether each TCR beta V gene segment behaved as functional or pseudogenic, an earlier analysis of several hundred of the donors relied on high-throughput TCR beta sequencing. Donor age, sex, ethnicity and CMV serostatus were collected together with the repertoire data. A later genetic analysis used genome-wide SNP genotypes for about three fifths of the 666 donors, treating that subset as a discovery cohort. All discovery cohort repertoires had been generated on a single sequencing platform. Class I and class II HLA loci were covered by the typing at four-digit resolution. The number of typed donors differed by locus: 629-630 for A, B, C, DRB1 and DQB1; about 520 for DQA1; over 600 for DPA1; and some 430 for DPB1. Roughly five DR-DQ haplotypes were handled as single units for association and clustering, since linkage in the cohort was strong. Among roughly 400 genotyped donors of the cohort, an average of around 240,000 unique TCR beta nucleotide sequences were sequenced per donor, around a sixth of them non-productive.

The cohort comprised 666 healthy bone marrow donors. Cohort members were all nominally healthy when sampled, although unrecorded immune exposures were likely present. The donor tested CMV seronegative, placing the donor among the 350 or so seronegative members of the cohort. Every donor gave a peripheral blood sample, and the peripheral blood mononuclear cells from that sample were used for TCR beta sequencing. Genomic DNA extraction from the blood cell samples was performed with the Qiagen DNeasy Blood Extraction Kit. What the authors observed across the whole study: A total of about 180 TCR beta chains were listed by the study as associated with cytomegalovirus. Because counts were too low, roughly 16 rarely observed V segments, including chromosome 9 orphons, were excluded from the earlier analysis of 587 of the donors. Because HLA typing was unavailable for some donors at each locus, only the typed subset was used in association tests. While some public TCRs were present in many individuals, most TCR sequences turned up only very rarely across donors. CMV serostatus was the only immune exposure information available for the cohort. Three of the identified cytomegalovirus-associated TCR beta chains were confirmed in vitro to be specific for cytomegalovirus antigens. Broadly in line with IMGT annotations, most TCR beta V segments showed up in productive rearrangements about 87% or about 30% of the time in an earlier analysis of 450 to 600 of the donors. Most CMV-associated TCR beta chains appeared to be HLA-restricted in a later analysis, and the HLA associations seemed to be driven largely by CMV exposure. Correlated functional status among segregating V segments might be attributable to linkage disequilibrium, but an unknown experimental factor could not be ruled out. According to a later analysis, TCR association rates differed among HLA loci, with DRB1 alleles showing the most associated TCRs and HLA-C alleles showing the fewest. In a later analysis, HLA-associated TCR beta chains showed more clonal expansion and lower generation probabilities than non-associated chains that were equally common. The authors suggested that the approach could potentially be generalized to other disease states and immunological phenotypes. In a later analysis, several top co-occurrence clusters were reported to appear linked to parvovirus B19, influenza, CMV and Epstein-Barr virus. Only TCR beta chains were sequenced in this cohort, and the absence of alpha or paired-chain data limited detectable features. Because the 87-base-pair reads could not distinguish some IMGT-functional V segments, including TRBV6-2 and TRBV6-3, those segments were excluded. A later genetic analysis associated a missense DCLRE1C variant with V-gene and J-gene trimming of TCR beta chains, and an independent cohort replicated the association. The classifier was reported to diagnose cytomegalovirus status with high specificity and sensitivity in both the original cohort and the validation cohort. A further reported finding was that TCR beta sequences accurately predicted the HLA-A and HLA-B alleles for most subjects in the first cohort. Strong co-occurrence of HLA alleles, especially DR and DQ, made assigning TCR associations to individual alleles difficult. A group of highly shared sequence variants was considered likely to be a technical artifact of the sequencing pipeline. Sequencing depth was assumed to be roughly uniform across donors in the presence/absence analyses, though that assumption may not hold. According to a later genetic analysis, donors in an Asian-associated ancestry cluster had fewer N-insertions in productive TCRs than the approximately 630-donor mean. A later analysis associated 15,000 to 20,000 TCR beta sequences with specific HLA alleles at a false discovery rate of 0.05.

Worth noting for this clone: Its antigen is still unknown. The input lacks base qualities; no much larger clone sits a single base away.

Here V drops 2 bases and J drops 2 bases, and the junction holds 9 bases not matched to any gene. There are 17 amino acids in the CDR3, from cysteine to phenylalanine inclusive. The sequence is cut down to CDR3 DNA, 51 bases in frame from base 1. Library prep was done by the immunoSEQ multiplex PCR assay. For the multiplex PCR, a mixture combining 60 forward primers for TCR Vbeta segments and 13 reverse primers for TCR Jbeta segments was used. A multiplex PCR assay on genomic DNA amplified the CDR3 region of rearranged TCR beta genes. On the Illumina HiSeq System, the amplified TCR beta libraries were sequenced as 87-base-pair reads. Processing in the source paper ran as follows. A later analysis counted about 80 million unique TCR beta chains across the 666 repertoires, and 10 million to 11 million of these chains were shared by at least two donors. A nearest-neighbor algorithm error-corrected the raw reads and collapsed the reads into unique sequences, merging closely related sequences to remove PCR and sequencing errors. To assign V, D and J gene segments, CDR3 sequences were aligned to IMGT reference sequences. For a sequence to be retained, a match of at least six nucleotides to both a V gene segment and a J gene segment was required. A rearrangement was called productive if the CDR3 had no stop codons and remained in frame with V and J, and every other rearrangement was called non-productive. CDR3 was defined according to IMGT convention as the region running from the second conserved V-encoded cysteine to the conserved J-encoded phenylalanine. The earlier analysis of some 580 of the donors excluded any sequence lacking an unambiguous match to a single V gene segment. In an earlier analysis of some 590 of the donors, V segments were called functional above 56.7% productive rearrangements and were called segregating when the between-donor standard deviation exceeded 5%. A statistical classification framework was built for diagnosing cytomegalovirus status from the catalog of TCR beta chain sequences. V and J gene assignment, in a later analysis, came from comparing TCR nucleotide sequences with IMGT/GENE-DB human TR gene sequences. In a later analysis, CDR3 sequences and most-parsimonious VDJ recombination scenarios were assigned using the TCRdist pipeline. In a later analysis, every TCR beta chain was defined by the combination of its CDR3 amino acid sequence and its V-gene family, and reads without a unique V-gene family were dropped. As a way to deal with suspected cross-contamination and a sequencing artifact, a later analysis dropped nearly 600 nucleotide sequences that were highly shared and had low generation probability. In a later analysis, a clonal expansion index was calculated for each public chain from normalized within-repertoire ranks of inferred template counts. A later analysis computed generation probabilities with a VDJ recombination model fitted to out-of-frame rearrangements, and checked the results against IGoR. A later analysis scored TCR-TCR, TCR-HLA and TCR-CMV co-occurrence with hypergeometric tests, applying a repertoire-size bias correction to TCR pairs. In a later analysis, false discovery rates were estimated by permuting HLA or CMV assignments 20 times. In a later analysis, co-occurring TCRs were grouped using DBSCAN, with TCRdist sequence similarity added in when clustering inside HLA-allele-positive subsets. For co-occurrence clustering, repertoires with fewer than 30,000 or more than 120,000 public chains were excluded, along with about five repertoires with anomalous nucleotide sharing. TCRdb retrieved this table from immuneACCESS and kept in-frame rearrangements only. Not all clones are present; in checked studies, unresolved V genes account for under half, and no reason is known for the remainder. V, J and clone size are those of that table, while D and trimming were read from the DNA. In this sample the table shows some 100,000 clones, roughly 74% of which occur a single time. The top ten constitute under 2% of the sample.

Sequenced sample: PBMCs. The chain is encoded by TRBV5-3 joined to TRBJ2-5; TRBD2 lines up with 10 middle nucleotides. TRBV5-3 counts as an open reading frame of uncertain function. This TCR came from a woman in her thirties or forties in good health and CMV-seronegative. The nucleotide sequence is TGTGCCAGAAGCTTACTCTCTAGCGGGAGAGGTCAAGAGACCCAGTACTTC. Its amino acids are CARSLLSSGRGQETQYF.